The TCR beta chain under discussion was sequenced for a study of cytomegalovirus exposure and HLA in healthy donors. In the PCR, 60 Vbeta and 13 Jbeta primers were used. Authors' processing steps: Roughly 11 million of the 60 million to 80 million unique TCR beta chains counted in a later analysis were shared. Some clones are missing from TCRdb's copy, which holds only in-frame ones; the method was immunoSEQ multiplex PCR. Clone size and the V and J calls come from that table; the DNA yielded D and trimming. The data show roughly 88,000 clones, around three quarters seen once. The CDR3 is 15 residues long. Per the germline V gene, CDR1 is MNHNS and CDR2 is SASEGT. V lost 7 bases and J 2 bases, leaving 16 bases between the germline ends.

This TCR was recovered from a man aged 25 to 45 in good health and CMV-seropositive. The chain joins TRBV6-1 to TRBJ2-3, with D perhaps TRBD2 (5 bases). The sequenced sample consisted of PBMCs. CDR3 DNA: TGTGCCAGCAAGGGTTGGCTAGCATACACAGATACGCAGTATTTT. This sequence encodes CASKGWLAYTDTQYF.